The 26 T cell receptor beta chains given below trace back to one sample, sequenced in a study of CD8 T cells in ankylosing spondylitis. One entry per CDR3 protein results from TCRdb running MiXCR on the 5' RACE reads. The sample consists of 250,000 to 400,000 distinct CDR3 sequences, roughly 12% of them appearing once. Sequencing input: blood, either unsorted or a sorted T cell fraction (not recorded which). The receptors originated from a female donor with ankylosing spondylitis or in good health (not recorded which).

This clonotype was detected many times. The DNA for the CDR3 is TGCGCCAGCAGCACGGACAGGGGCGGGTTAGGCACTGAAGCTTTCTTT. This translates into CASSTDRGGLGTEAFF. The chain links TRBV5-1 to TRBJ1-1; TRBD1 agrees at 9 bases. Unmatched junction bases numbered 11, after V lost 4 bases and J lost 4 bases. The CDR3 totals 16 residues. CDR1 is SGHRS and CDR2 is YFSETQ in the germline V gene.

This clonotype has a count of ten or more. This chain uses TRBV10-3 with TRBJ2-3; 8 bases are a match to TRBD2. This CDR3 has 14 residues. Germline CDR1 ENHRY, CDR2 SYGVKD. V shed 5 bases and J 4 bases; nucleotides not matched to a gene: 5. The DNA of the CDR3 is TGTGCCATCAGTTCCGGGGGGGACGCAGATACGCAGTATTTT. Amino acid sequence: CAISSGGDADTQYF.

This clonotype was detected many times. J is TRBJ2-2 and V is TRBV25-1; 8 bases are shared with TRBD2. The junction had 18 bases not matched to a gene; V was cut back by 3 bases and J by 6 bases. The CDR3 is 19 amino acids. The germline CDR1 and CDR2 sequences are MGHDK and SYGVNS. DNA of the CDR3: TGTGCCAGCAGTGATCCCTTTGATCGGGGGGGCGAGAGGGCCGGGGAGCTGTTTTTT. It codes for CASSDPFDRGGERAGELFF.

The table lists this clonotype with many counts. The chain couples TRBV5-1 to TRBJ2-1, with no clear D. The CDR3 length is 12 residues. Germline V gene lookup returns CDR1 SGHRS and CDR2 YFSETQ. V lost 1 base to trimming and J lost 6 bases, with 5 bases between them. Here the CDR3 reads CASSLYGNEQFF. The CDR3 DNA reads as TGCGCCAGCAGCTTGTATGGCAATGAGCAGTTCTTC. The full variable domain, completed using reference TRBV5-1 and TRBJ2-1, is KAGVTQTPRYLIKTRGQQVTLSCSPISGHRSVSWYQQTPGQGLQFLFEYFSETQRNKGNFPGRFSGRQFSNSRSEMNVSTLELGDSALYLCASSLYGNEQFFGPGTRLTVL.

This clonotype came up many times. V usage is TRBV6-1 and J usage is TRBJ1-5; D gene unclear. Germline V lookup: CDR1 MNHNS, CDR2 SASEGT. This CDR3 has 12 amino acids. Trimming shortened V by 6 bases and J by 8 bases, and 11 bases separated the two germline ends. The CDR3 spells CASRMFGEPQHF. The CDR3 DNA sequence: TGTGCCAGCAGAATGTTTGGGGAGCCCCAGCATTTT.

This clonotype has a handful of counts. This chain links TRBV2 with TRBJ1-5; 7 nucleotides match TRBD1. The CDR3 is 15 residues long. The V gene end was trimmed by 5 bases and the J gene end by 4 bases; junction bases not matched to a gene: 8. CDR1 is SNHLY and CDR2 is FYNNEI in the germline V gene. CDR3: CASSPRDSSNQPQHF. The CDR3 coding sequence is TGTGCCAGCAGTCCCCGGGACAGTTCTAATCAGCCCCAGCATTTT.

The table lists this clonotype with many counts. V and J are TRBV5-1 and TRBJ2-3; TRBD2 aligns across 10 bases. Germline assignment: CDR1 SGHRS and CDR2 YFSETQ. The CDR3 runs to 15 residues. The trim removed 4 bases at V and 2 bases at J, leaving 4 bases unmatched. The CDR3 region has the DNA TGCGCCAGCAGCATCCTAGCGGGAGTCACAGATACGCAGTATTTT. As protein: CASSILAGVTDTQYF.

The chain recombines TRBV11-2 with TRBJ2-2; D possibly corresponds to TRBD1 (5 bases). V was pared by 3 bases and J by 5 bases, with 10 bases between. CDR3 length: 14 residues. CDR1 is SGHAT and CDR2 is FQNNGV in the germline V gene. The DNA for the CDR3 is TGTGCCAGCAGCTTGCAAGGGGTGACCGGGGAGCTGTTTTTT. This sequence encodes CASSLQGVTGELFF.

The table lists this clonotype with many counts. The genes are TRBV20-1 and TRBJ2-7; 9 bases match TRBD2. V was pared by 6 bases and J by 3 bases, with 9 bases of the junction left unmatched. The CDR3 covers 14 residues. Germline-derived CDR1 and CDR2 are DFQATT and SNEGSKA (reference sequence). CDR3 in amino acids: CSARSGGTDYEQYF. In nucleotides, the CDR3 is TGCAGTGCCCGAAGCGGGGGGACTGACTACGAGCAGTACTTC.

The chain combines TRBV20-1 with TRBJ1-1; 10 bases map to TRBD1. The CDR3 extends over 14 amino acids. V shed 3 bases, J shed 5 bases, and the junction held 6 bases outside the gene matches. The germline V gene encodes CDR1 DFQATT and CDR2 SNEGSKA (reference sequence). The CDR3 region has the DNA TGCAGTGCTAGGTCCGGGACAGGGGTTACTGAAGCTTTCTTT. Translating gives CSARSGTGVTEAFF.

This clonotype has a handful of counts. The J gene is TRBJ2-2, the V gene TRBV5-1; D is undetermined. Trimming pared 3 bases from V and 0 bases from J, leaving 6 bases between. There are 14 residues in the CDR3. Germline-derived CDR1 and CDR2 are SGHRS and YFSETQ. This CDR3 reads CASSSYTNTGELFF. The CDR3 DNA reads TGCGCCAGCAGCTCATACACGAACACCGGGGAGCTGTTTTTT.

This clonotype was counted ten times or more. CDR3 bases: TGCAGTGCTAGAAAGTATGGGACGAGCACAGATACGCAGTATTTT. Protein product: CSARKYGTSTDTQYF. The chain carries TRBV20-1 and TRBJ2-3, with D possibly called TRBD1 or TRBD2 (5 bases each). CDR3 size: 15 residues. V lost 2 bases to trimming and J lost 0 bases, with 12 bases between them. CDR1 is DFQATT, CDR2 SNEGSKA, per germline (reference sequence).

V and J are TRBV5-1 and TRBJ2-3; possible D gene TRBD2, 7 bases. Germline CDR1 is SGHRS and CDR2 is YFSETQ. Trimming cost V 3 bases and J 2 bases, with 13 bases left between them. The CDR3 has 15 residues. The CDR3 protein is CASSSGGGATDTQYF. CDR3 nucleotides: TGCGCCAGCAGCTCCGGAGGGGGGGCCACAGATACGCAGTATTTT.

This clonotype has just a few counts. The chain recombines TRBV5-5 with TRBJ1-1; D gene ambiguous. The CDR3 spans 15 residues. CDR1 and CDR2 from the germline V gene are SGHKS and YYEKEE (reference sequence). Trimming shortened V by 1 base and J by 4 bases, and 14 bases separated the two germline ends. This CDR3 is CASSLFLIAGTEAFF. The CDR3 coding sequence is TGTGCCAGCAGCTTGTTTTTGATAGCGGGCACTGAAGCTTTCTTT.

This clonotype was recorded a few times. This rearrangement joins TRBV20-1 to TRBJ1-2; 7 bases line up with TRBD1. J was trimmed by 8 bases and V by 2 bases; bases with no gene match: 8. From germline, CDR1 is DFQATT and CDR2 SNEGSKA (reference sequence). The CDR3 is made up of 13 amino acids. CDR3 coding DNA: TGCAGTGCTAGACAAGGGGGCTGGGAGGGCTACACCTTC. The encoded protein is CSARQGGWEGYTF.

This clonotype has a handful of counts. The V call is TRBV7-9, the J call TRBJ1-1, with TRBD1 matching over 8 bases. This CDR3 spans 11 amino acids. Germline V gene sequence: CDR1 SEHNR, CDR2 FQNEAQ (reference sequence). V gave up 3 bases and J gave up 12 bases; unmatched junction bases: 3. CDR3 DNA sequence: TGTGCCAGCAGCTTCGGACAGGGACCTTTCTTT. It translates to CASSFGQGPFF.

This clonotype was seen many times. V usage is TRBV20-1 and J usage is TRBJ1-4; maybe TRBD1 (5 bases). Germline CDR1 is DFQATT and CDR2 is SNEGSKA (reference sequence). V lost 2 bases, J lost 3 bases, and 19 bases lay in between. The CDR3 length is 17 residues. Here the CDR3 reads CSARLWAPLTANEKLFF. CDR3 DNA sequence: TGCAGTGCTAGATTATGGGCCCCGCTGACAGCTAATGAAAAACTGTTTTTT.

On this clonotype itself: A read error is possible here, since a much larger clone lies one base away. The V call is TRBV27, the J call TRBJ2-7; 12 bases line up with TRBD2. In germline, CDR1 is MNHEY, CDR2 SMNVEV (reference sequence). CDR3 length: 21 amino acids. The CDR3 reads CATSLRQGDLGTSGSSYEQYF. The CDR3 coding sequence is TGTGCCACCAGTTTACGACAGGGTGACTTGGGGACTAGCGGGTCTTCCTACGAGCAGTACTTC.

The chain couples TRBV29-1 to TRBJ2-7; possibly TRBD2 for D (7 bases). Germline values: CDR1 SQVTM, CDR2 ANQGSEA. V lost 3 bases, J lost 11 bases, and 17 bases lay in between. The CDR3 extends over 12 amino acids. This CDR3 is CSVDGLWGGKYF. CDR3 nucleotide sequence: TGCAGCGTTGACGGACTCTGGGGGGGCAAGTACTTC.

This clonotype was recorded a few times. The chain has TRBV7-9 and TRBJ2-3; D is unresolved. Trimming shortened V by 1 base and J by 5 bases, and 16 bases separated the two germline ends. This CDR3 spans 16 amino acids. CDR1 SEHNR and CDR2 FQNEAQ come from the germline V gene (reference sequence). The CDR3 coding sequence is TGTGCCAGCAGCTTAGATTCGCCGCTCCGTAGAGATACGCAGTATTTT. This translates into CASSLDSPLRRDTQYF.

This clonotype was counted at least ten times. J is TRBJ1-5 and V is TRBV20-1, with TRBD1 identical over 7 bases. After removal of 6 bases from V and 6 bases from J, the junction contained 11 bases not matched to a gene. Per the germline V gene, CDR1 is DFQATT and CDR2 is SNEGSKA (reference sequence). This CDR3 is 14 amino acids long. This CDR3 reads CSALGPTGLQPQHF. CDR3 in DNA: TGCAGTGCCCTAGGTCCGACAGGGCTTCAGCCCCAGCATTTT.

The rearrangement links TRBV5-1 to TRBJ2-3; 9 bases align to TRBD2. V was pared by 8 bases and J by 2 bases, with 6 bases of the junction left unmatched. Germline CDR1 SGHRS, CDR2 YFSETQ. The CDR3 extends over 14 amino acids. The CDR3 loop reads CASGLATYTDTQYF. The CDR3 DNA sequence: TGCGCCAGTGGACTAGCGACTTACACAGATACGCAGTATTTT.

V is TRBV20-1 and J is TRBJ2-5, with D perhaps matching TRBD1 (5 bases). Trimming took off 6 bases at V and 5 bases at J, with 22 bases between the two ends. Germline values: CDR1 DFQATT, CDR2 SNEGSKA (reference sequence). CDR3 length equals 15 residues. The CDR3 reads CSATPAQGIGETQYF. As DNA, the CDR3 is TGCAGTGCAACCCCGGCTCAGGGAATAGGGGAGACCCAGTACTTC.

Of note for this clonotype: A much larger clone is a single base away; this may be a read error. The V gene is TRBV7-6, the J gene TRBJ1-1, with D perhaps TRBD1 (6 bases). The CDR3 is 18 amino acids. Per the germline V gene, CDR1 is SGHVS and CDR2 is FNYEAQ. The CDR3 reads CACSFSLPGTLRNTEAFF. CDR3 DNA sequence: TGTGCCTGCAGCTTTAGTCTACCCGGGACATTAAGGAACACTGAAGCTTTCTTT.

This clonotype was seen a handful of times. The V call is TRBV10-3, the J call TRBJ2-3; D is possibly TRBD1 or TRBD2 (6 bases each). Germline values: CDR1 ENHRY, CDR2 SYGVKD. Trimming took off 7 bases at V and 6 bases at J, with 11 bases between the two ends. The CDR3 totals 12 residues. CDR3 region: CAIKGGPDTQYF. The CDR3 DNA is TGTGCCATCAAGGGGGGCCCGGATACGCAGTATTTT.

This clonotype was observed at least ten times. The V and J genes are TRBV5-1 and TRBJ1-6; possibly TRBD1 for D (6 bases). V lost 4 bases and J 7 bases, leaving 12 bases between the germline ends. In germline, CDR1 is SGHRS, CDR2 YFSETQ. The CDR3 spans 14 residues. The CDR3 DNA reads TGCGCCAGCAGCCCTAGAGGGGGGAATTCACCCCTCCACTTT. As protein: CASSPRGGNSPLHF.